One and the same sample provided the 32 T cell receptor beta chains below, sequenced in a study of blood T cell repertoires in COVID-19. Assay used: immunoSEQ multiplex PCR; TCRdb lists only in-frame clones, some missing. The sample records 120,000 or so clones, roughly 88% being singletons. Sequencing was done on a sample of peripheral blood. Receptors originate from a woman aged 45-65 years with active or convalescent COVID-19.

This chain joins TRBV6-4 and TRBJ2-2; the D is unclear. Germline CDR1 and CDR2: MRHNA and SNTAGT. V lost 4 bases to trimming and J lost 6 bases, with 12 bases between them. The CDR3 contains 14 residues. CDR3 coding DNA: TGTGCCAGCAGTGCCAACTTAGGAGCCGGGGAGCTGTTTTTT. Its translation: CASSANLGAGELFF.

The rearrangement uses TRBV2 and TRBJ2-2; 12 bases fit TRBD2. The V gene's germline CDR1 is SNHLY and CDR2 FYNNEI. V was clipped by 7 bases and J by 9 bases; unmatched bases: 3. This CDR3 is 13 amino acids long. CDR3 nucleotides: TGTGCCAGCAAACTAGCGGGAGGCTGGGAGCTGTTTTTT. It yields the protein CASKLAGGWELFF.

The V gene is TRBV15, the J gene TRBJ1-3; maybe TRBD1 (6 bases). The V gene's germline CDR1 is LNHNV and CDR2 YYDKDF (reference sequence). The V end was cut by 6 bases, the J end by 8 bases, with 17 bases between. The CDR3 is 14 residues long. This CDR3 is CATSPETRGYTIYF. CDR3 DNA sequence: TGTGCCACCAGTCCGGAAACTAGGGGGTACACCATATATTTT.

The J gene is TRBJ2-1, the V gene TRBV11-2; no clear D gene. This CDR3 region has 16 residues. V lost 0 bases and J 0 bases, leaving 9 bases between the germline ends. Germline CDR1 SGHAT, CDR2 FQNNGV. CDR3 sequence reads: CASSLDASSSYNEQFF. In DNA form, the CDR3 reads TGTGCCAGCAGCTTAGATGCCTCCAGCTCCTACAATGAGCAGTTCTTC.

V is TRBV18 and J is TRBJ1-1; D gene uncertain. This CDR3 has 13 amino acids. With 3 bases removed from V and 7 bases from J, the gap between germline ends came to 12 bases. CDR1 is KGHSH, CDR2 LQKENI, per germline. The CDR3 region has the DNA TGTGCCAGCTCACCTCCTGGGCAGTATGAAGCTTTCTTT. Residues: CASSPPGQYEAFF.

The V call is TRBV11-1, the J call TRBJ2-3, with 7 bases matching TRBD2. The CDR3 contains 16 residues. Germline loops: CDR1 SGHAT, CDR2 FQDESV (reference sequence). Germline trimming cut 4 bases from V and 0 bases from J; bases unmatched to any gene: 7. CDR3 amino acids: CASSSAHSGSTDTQYF. CDR3 in DNA: TGTGCCAGCAGCTCAGCCCATAGCGGGAGCACAGATACGCAGTATTTT.

The table lists this clone with a few counts. The chain employs TRBV7-2 and TRBJ1-1; 8 bases match TRBD1. CDR3 length: 13 residues. Germline trimming cut 5 bases from V and 4 bases from J; bases unmatched to any gene: 3. CDR1 and CDR2 (germline): SGHTA, FQGNSA. The CDR3 sequence: CASSGTGGTEAFF. The CDR3 DNA follows: TGTGCCAGCAGCGGAACAGGGGGCACTGAAGCTTTCTTT.

The chain combines TRBV7-2 with TRBJ2-7; D call uncertain. The CDR3 spans 12 residues. The germline gives CDR1 SGHTA, CDR2 FQGNSA. V lost 2 bases to trimming and J lost 5 bases, with 7 bases between them. The CDR3 is CASSLRVDEQYF. Here the CDR3 DNA reads TGTGCCAGCAGCTTAAGAGTGGACGAGCAGTACTTC.

V and J are TRBV5-1 and TRBJ2-7, with a tentative D call TRBD1 (6 bases). CDR1 is SGHRS, CDR2 YFSETQ, per germline. CDR3 length equals 16 residues. V gave up 0 bases and J gave up 0 bases, with 13 bases separating them. CDR3 amino acids: CASSLAQGMGSYEQYF. The CDR3 coding sequence is TGCGCCAGCAGCTTGGCGCAGGGGATGGGCTCCTACGAGCAGTACTTC.

The J gene is TRBJ1-5, the V gene TRBV6-2 or TRBV6-3; tentative D call: TRBD1 (5 bases). Germline V gene lookup returns CDR1 MNHEY and CDR2 SVGEGT. V was clipped by 2 bases and J by 7 bases, with 6 bases between them. The CDR3 spans 12 residues. DNA for the CDR3: TGTGCCAGCAGTTACCCAGGGCAGCCCCAGCATTTT. Protein sequence: CASSYPGQPQHF.

The V and J genes are TRBV28 and TRBJ1-2; D is ambiguous. The ends were cut back, 3 bases at V and 1 base at J, with 9 bases in the middle. CDR3 length: 14 amino acids. Germline CDR1 MDHEN, CDR2 SYDVKM. CDR3 DNA sequence: TGTGCCAGCAGTTTCCCAGGTATTAACTATGGCTACACCTTC. It translates to CASSFPGINYGYTF.

The chain recombines TRBV5-1 with TRBJ2-3; the match to TRBD2 covers 8 bases. Germline lookup yields CDR1 SGHRS and CDR2 YFSETQ. With V trimmed by 3 bases and J by 5 bases, 5 bases remained unmatched. This CDR3 region has 14 residues. The CDR3 sequence is CASSWSGREDTQYF. The CDR3 DNA sequence: TGCGCCAGCAGCTGGAGCGGGAGAGAAGATACGCAGTATTTT.

The chain couples TRBV7-8 to TRBJ2-7; D remains ambiguous. The CDR3 extends over 11 amino acids. V gave up 5 bases and J gave up 7 bases, with 9 bases separating them. Germline CDR1 is SGHVS and CDR2 is FQNEAQ. The CDR3 DNA follows: TGTGCCAGCAGCCCAATGGAGGAGCAGTACTTC. This encodes CASSPMEEQYF.

The chain employs TRBV28 and TRBJ1-4; D gene unclear. Germline assignment: CDR1 MDHEN and CDR2 SYDVKM. Trimming left V 2 bases short and J 0 bases short, with 7 bases between. This CDR3 is built from 15 residues. The CDR3 DNA follows: TGTGCCAGCAGTTTACCGAGCGCAACTAATGAAAAACTGTTTTTT. Translated: CASSLPSATNEKLFF.

This chain links TRBV5-4 with TRBJ2-4; 8 bases agree with TRBD2. CDR3 length equals 15 residues. The ends lost 0 bases at V and 9 bases at J; junction bases unmatched: 8. Germline V gene sequence: CDR1 SGHNT, CDR2 YYREEE (reference sequence). The CDR3 reads CASSLVRDGGGIQYF. Here the CDR3 DNA reads TGTGCCAGCAGCTTGGTGCGGGACGGGGGGGGCATTCAGTACTTC. The whole variable domain, filled in from reference TRBV5-4 and TRBJ2-4, reads ETGVTQSPTHLIKTRGQQVTLRCSSQSGHNTVSWYQQALGQGPQFIFQYYREEENGRGNFPPRFSGLQFPNYSSELNVNALELDDSALYLCASSLVRDGGGIQYFGAGTRLSVL.

The chain carries TRBV6-5 and TRBJ2-3; no reliable D call. The CDR3 runs 13 residues. In germline, CDR1 is MNHEY, CDR2 SVGAGI. The V gene lost 6 bases and the J gene lost 0 bases, with 7 bases spanning the gap. The CDR3 sequence is CASRDTSTDTQYF. Written as DNA, the CDR3 is TGTGCCAGCAGAGACACTAGCACAGATACGCAGTATTTT.

This chain links TRBV11-2 with TRBJ2-3; 9 bases agree with TRBD1. The V and J ends lost 1 base and 5 bases, in that order; junction bases with no gene match: 4. The CDR3 consists of 15 residues. The germline V gene encodes CDR1 SGHAT and CDR2 FQNNGV. The chain's CDR3 is CASSLVGQGKDTQYF. In DNA, the CDR3 is TGTGCCAGCAGCTTAGTAGGACAGGGGAAAGATACGCAGTATTTT.

The rearrangement joins TRBV7-9 to TRBJ2-1, with 7 bases fitting TRBD2. The V gene's germline CDR1 is SEHNR and CDR2 FQNEAQ (reference sequence). CDR3 size: 13 residues. J gave up 3 bases and V 11 bases, and 7 bases lay outside the gene matches. This CDR3 reads CALESGGYNEQFF. CDR3 DNA sequence: TGTGCCCTCGAATCGGGGGGCTACAATGAGCAGTTCTTC.

The chain combines TRBV7-8 with TRBJ1-6; D is ambiguous. The CDR3 consists of 14 residues. V was pared by 5 bases and J by 8 bases, with 13 bases between. Germline CDR1 is SGHVS and CDR2 is FQNEAQ. The chain's CDR3 is CASSPRIGDSPLHF. CDR3 sequence (DNA): TGTGCCAGCAGCCCTCGGATCGGAGATTCACCCCTCCACTTT.

The V and J genes are TRBV13 and TRBJ1-2; D possibly corresponds to TRBD1 (6 bases). Germline V CDR1 and CDR2: PRHDT, FYEKMQ (reference sequence). V dropped 2 bases and J dropped 1 base, with 8 bases sitting between them. This CDR3 has 14 amino acids. This CDR3 is CASSLTGLNYGYTF. CDR3 coding DNA: TGTGCCAGCAGCTTAACAGGGCTTAACTATGGCTACACCTTC.

The genes are TRBV2 and TRBJ2-3; 9 positions match TRBD2. This CDR3 comprises 16 residues. After removal of 2 bases from V and 4 bases from J, the junction contained 7 bases not matched to a gene. The germline gives CDR1 SNHLY, CDR2 FYNNEI. This CDR3 reads CASSERSGSRADTQYF. The CDR3 DNA reads TGTGCCAGCAGTGAACGTAGCGGGAGCAGGGCAGATACGCAGTATTTT.

The J gene is TRBJ2-1, the V gene TRBV30, with 12 bases identical to TRBD2. This CDR3 is 16 amino acids long. V lost 2 bases, J lost 6 bases, and 8 bases stayed unmatched. CDR1 GTSNPN and CDR2 SVGIG come from the germline V gene (reference sequence). This CDR3 reads CAWSRGKTSGSNEQFF. The CDR3 coding sequence is TGTGCCTGGAGTAGGGGAAAGACTAGCGGGAGCAATGAGCAGTTCTTC.

This chain uses TRBV3-1 (or the pseudogene TRBV3-2) with TRBJ2-5; 8 bases align to TRBD1. CDR1 is LGHDT and CDR2 is YNNKEL in the germline V gene (reference sequence). Trimming cost V 5 bases and J 5 bases; bases outside gene matches: 22. CDR3 length: 19 amino acids. The CDR3 bases are TGTGCCAGCAGCAGCGACAGGGGAACGGCGGGACGGAGGTGGGAGACCCAGTACTTC. Amino acid sequence: CASSSDRGTAGRRWETQYF.

CDR3 loop: CASSLNRDRPNEQFF. Written as DNA, the CDR3 is TGTGCCAGCAGCTTAAACCGGGACAGACCCAATGAGCAGTTCTTC. The chain joins TRBV7-3 to TRBJ2-1; 7 nucleotides agree with TRBD1. V trimming: 1 base; J trimming: 6 bases; junction bases outside the gene matches: 6. Germline lookup yields CDR1 SGHTA and CDR2 FQGTGA. This CDR3 contains 15 residues.

The chain combines TRBV5-4 with TRBJ2-3; 13 bases are a match to TRBD2. The J segment lost 4 bases and the V segment lost 4 bases, leaving 9 bases of the junction unmatched. Germline V gene sequence: CDR1 SGHNT, CDR2 YYREEE (reference sequence). CDR3 length: 17 residues. The CDR3 DNA reads as TGTGCCAGCAGCCTCAGACTAGCGGGAGGCTTCGCAGATACGCAGTATTTT. Residues: CASSLRLAGGFADTQYF. Supplemented by reference TRBV5-4 and TRBJ2-3, the full variable domain reads ETGVTQSPTHLIKTRGQQVTLRCSSQSGHNTVSWYQQALGQGPQFIFQYYREEENGRGNFPPRFSGLQFPNYSSELNVNALELDDSALYLCASSLRLAGGFADTQYFGPGTRLTVL.

V is TRBV19 and J is TRBJ1-1; 9 bases map to TRBD1. The CDR3 is 17 amino acids. CDR1 and CDR2 from the germline V gene are LNHDA and SQIVND (reference sequence). The J segment lost 6 bases and the V segment lost 1 base, leaving 12 bases of the junction unmatched. CDR3 in DNA: TGTGCCAGTAGTATAGCGGGTACAGGGGGCCTATCTCCTGAAGCTTTCTTT. This gives the protein CASSIAGTGGLSPEAFF.

J is TRBJ2-7 and V is TRBV21-1; TRBD1 is the table's D call and was not checked against the DNA. TRBV21-1 is classified as a pseudogene. The CDR3 has 17 residues. The CDR3 protein is CASRGDTRGLGSYEQYF. In DNA form, the CDR3 reads TGTGCCAGCAGGGGGGACACCAGGGGGCTAGGATCCTACGAGCAGTACTTC.

This clone was recorded a few times. CDR3 DNA sequence: TGTGCCAGCTCCCACGCACAGGTTTACGAGCAGTACTTC. Residues: CASSHAQVYEQYF. V is TRBV12-3 or TRBV12-4 and J is TRBJ2-7; TRBD1 might be the D (5 bases). With 8 bases removed from V and 4 bases from J, the gap between germline ends came to 15 bases. The CDR3 extends over 13 amino acids.

The V call is TRBV28, the J call TRBJ2-1; TRBD2 matches at 12 bases. Germline-derived CDR1 and CDR2 are MDHEN and SYDVKM. The CDR3 is 15 amino acids. V was clipped by 6 bases and J by 6 bases; unmatched bases: 6. Here the CDR3 DNA reads TGTGCCAGCAGCCTAGCGGGAGGGGAAGTCAATGAGCAGTTCTTC. This encodes CASSLAGGEVNEQFF.

This chain joins TRBV19 and TRBJ1-2; 10 nucleotides align to TRBD1. The CDR3 runs to 14 residues. The ends lost 4 bases at V and 8 bases at J; junction bases unmatched: 7. CDR1 is LNHDA, CDR2 SQIVND, per germline (reference sequence). DNA of the CDR3: TGTGCCAGTAGTACCGGGACAGGGGTAAGCGGCTACACCTTC. Its protein product is CASSTGTGVSGYTF.

V and J are TRBV5-6 and TRBJ2-1, with D possibly matching TRBD1 (6 bases). The germline V gene has CDR1 SGHDT and CDR2 YYEEEE. Trimming cost V 2 bases and J 5 bases, with 23 bases left between them. CDR3 length equals 18 residues. The CDR3 DNA reads as TGTGCCAGCAGCTTTCTAGGGGCTAGGGGGATTGGCGACAATGAGCAGTTCTTC. Encoded protein: CASSFLGARGIGDNEQFF.

The chain carries TRBV5-6 and TRBJ1-4; D may be TRBD1 (5 bases). V was clipped by 0 bases and J by 8 bases, with 17 bases between them. CDR1 and CDR2 (germline): SGHDT, YYEEEE. The CDR3 loop spans 16 amino acids. In nucleotides, the CDR3 is TGTGCCAGCAGCTTGGAAGGGGCCCTCGGGCAGGAAAAACTGTTTTTT. This sequence encodes CASSLEGALGQEKLFF.